The TCR beta chain described here comes from a study of cytomegalovirus exposure and HLA in healthy donors. The wider study: As an earlier analysis found, around 200 million T cells yielded about 100 million unique TCR beta sequences.

Whole-study results and caveats: Later genetic work tied a missense DCLRE1C variant to beta-chain V and J trimming.

13 Jbeta primers and 60 Vbeta primers were used for the PCR. Repertoires were generated with immunoSEQ multiplex PCR, while TCRdb's copy carries only in-frame clones and drops some. This table holds around 170,000 clones, 75% to 85% found once. A word on this clone: Antigen unknown.

Trimming stripped 2 bases from V and 8 bases from J, with 18 bases between. Germline CDR1 is MNHNS and CDR2 is SASEGT. The CDR3 is 15 amino acids. V and J are TRBV6-1 and TRBJ1-2; D perhaps matches TRBD1 (6 bases). The receptor was isolated from a young woman in good health and CMV-seronegative. The sample consisted of PBMCs. The CDR3 DNA sequence: TGTGCCAGCAGTGAATACTTACAGGGAAGAGGGGGCTACACCTTC. Its protein product is CASSEYLQGRGGYTF.